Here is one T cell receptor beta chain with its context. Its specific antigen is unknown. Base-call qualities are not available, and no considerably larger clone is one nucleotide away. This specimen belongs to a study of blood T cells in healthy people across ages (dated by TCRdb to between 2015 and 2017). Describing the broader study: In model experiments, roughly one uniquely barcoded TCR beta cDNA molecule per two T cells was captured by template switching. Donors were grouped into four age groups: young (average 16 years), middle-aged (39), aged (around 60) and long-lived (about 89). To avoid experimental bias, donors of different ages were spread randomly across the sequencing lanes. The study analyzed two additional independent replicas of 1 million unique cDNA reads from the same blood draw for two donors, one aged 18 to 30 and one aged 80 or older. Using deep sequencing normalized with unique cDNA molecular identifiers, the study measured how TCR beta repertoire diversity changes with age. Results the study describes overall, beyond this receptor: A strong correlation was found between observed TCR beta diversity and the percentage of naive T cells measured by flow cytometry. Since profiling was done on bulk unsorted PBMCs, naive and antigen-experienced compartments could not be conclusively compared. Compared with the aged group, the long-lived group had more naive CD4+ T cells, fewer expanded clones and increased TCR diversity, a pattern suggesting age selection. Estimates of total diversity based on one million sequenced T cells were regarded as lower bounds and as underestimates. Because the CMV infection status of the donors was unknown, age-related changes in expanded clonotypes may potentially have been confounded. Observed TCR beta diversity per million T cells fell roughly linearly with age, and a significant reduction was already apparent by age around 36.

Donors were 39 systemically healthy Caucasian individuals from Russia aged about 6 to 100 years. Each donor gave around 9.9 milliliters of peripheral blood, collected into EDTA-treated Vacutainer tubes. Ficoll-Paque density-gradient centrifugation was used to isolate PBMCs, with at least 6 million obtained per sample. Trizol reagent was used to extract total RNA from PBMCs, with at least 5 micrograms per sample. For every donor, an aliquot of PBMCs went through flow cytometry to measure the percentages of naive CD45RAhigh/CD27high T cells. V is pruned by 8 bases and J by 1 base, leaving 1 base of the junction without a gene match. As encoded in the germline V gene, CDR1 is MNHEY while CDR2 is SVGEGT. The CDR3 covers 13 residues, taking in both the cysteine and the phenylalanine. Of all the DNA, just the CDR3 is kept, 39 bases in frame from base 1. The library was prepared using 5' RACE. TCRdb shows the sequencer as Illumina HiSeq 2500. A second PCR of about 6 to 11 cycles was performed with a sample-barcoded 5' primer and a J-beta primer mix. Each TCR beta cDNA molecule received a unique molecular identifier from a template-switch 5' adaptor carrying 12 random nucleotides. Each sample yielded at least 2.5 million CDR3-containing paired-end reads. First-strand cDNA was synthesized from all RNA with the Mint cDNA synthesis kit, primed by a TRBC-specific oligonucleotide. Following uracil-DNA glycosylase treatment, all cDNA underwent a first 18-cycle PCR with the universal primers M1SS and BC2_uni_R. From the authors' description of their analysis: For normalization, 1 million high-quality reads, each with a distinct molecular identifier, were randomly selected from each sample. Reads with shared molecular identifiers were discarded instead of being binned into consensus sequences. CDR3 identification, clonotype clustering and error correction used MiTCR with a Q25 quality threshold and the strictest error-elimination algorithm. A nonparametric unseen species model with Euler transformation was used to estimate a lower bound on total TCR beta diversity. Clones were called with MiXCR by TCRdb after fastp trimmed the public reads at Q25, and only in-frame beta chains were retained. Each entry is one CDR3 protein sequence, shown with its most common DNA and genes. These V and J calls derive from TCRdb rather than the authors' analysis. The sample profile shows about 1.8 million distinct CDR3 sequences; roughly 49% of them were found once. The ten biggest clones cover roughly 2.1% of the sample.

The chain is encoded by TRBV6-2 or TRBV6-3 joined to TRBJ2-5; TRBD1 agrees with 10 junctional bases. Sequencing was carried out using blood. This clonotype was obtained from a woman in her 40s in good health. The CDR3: CASWTGGQETQYF. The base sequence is TGTGCCAGCTGGACAGGGGGCCAAGAGACCCAGTACTTC.